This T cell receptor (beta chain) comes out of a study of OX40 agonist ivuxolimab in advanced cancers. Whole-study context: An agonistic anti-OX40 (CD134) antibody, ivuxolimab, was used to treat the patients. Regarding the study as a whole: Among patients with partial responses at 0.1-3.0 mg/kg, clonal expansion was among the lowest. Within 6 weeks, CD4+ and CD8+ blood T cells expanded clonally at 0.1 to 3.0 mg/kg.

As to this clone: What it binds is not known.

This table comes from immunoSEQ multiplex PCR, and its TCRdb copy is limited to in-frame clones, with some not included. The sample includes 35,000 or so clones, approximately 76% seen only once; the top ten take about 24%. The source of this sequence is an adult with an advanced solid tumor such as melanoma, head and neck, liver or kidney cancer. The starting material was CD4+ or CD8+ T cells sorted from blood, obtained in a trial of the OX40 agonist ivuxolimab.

The CDR3 nucleotides read TGTGCCAGCAGTTACACTTTTGGACAGGTTCGTTCACCCCTCCACTTT. This translates into CASSYTFGQVRSPLHF. The chain joins TRBV6-5 to TRBJ1-6, with 7 bases that match TRBD1. The V segment lost 2 bases and the J segment 9 bases; nucleotides outside the gene matches: 10. This CDR3 spans 16 amino acids. Germline V lookup: CDR1 MNHEY, CDR2 SVGAGI.